This T cell receptor (beta chain) was identified during a study of cytomegalovirus exposure and HLA in healthy donors. Whole-study context: There were 350 to 400 genotyped donors. Of these, about 81% fell in the genetic ancestry cluster associated with self-reported Caucasian donors.

The CDR3 extends over 17 amino acids. Trimming stripped 0 bases from V and 6 bases from J, with 23 bases between. CDR1 is SQVTM and CDR2 is ANQGSEA in the germline V gene. Study conclusions and caveats: Analyses of presence and absence presupposed an approximately uniform sequencing depth across donors.

This clone was seen a single time. The antigen is undetermined. Researchers ran the PCR with 60 Vbeta and 13 Jbeta primers. Data came from immunoSEQ multiplex PCR; TCRdb stores just in-frame clones and leaves some out. Of 83,000 or so clones listed, under 80% are singletons. The specimen was PBMCs. The chain employs TRBV29-1 and TRBJ1-1, with D maybe TRBD1 (5 bases). This sequence originates from a man aged 25 to 40 in good health and CMV-seropositive. The CDR3 protein is CSVEDDPGAGQFPEAFF. CDR3 sequence (DNA): TGCAGCGTTGAAGATGACCCTGGGGCAGGCCAATTCCCTGAAGCTTTCTTT. Full variable domain (missing parts from reference TRBV29-1 and TRBJ1-1): SAVISQKPSRDICQRGTSLTIQCQVDSQVTMMFWYRQQPGQSLTLIATANQGSEATYESGFVIDKFPISRPNLTFSTLTVSNMSPEDSSIYLCSVEDDPGAGQFPEAFFGQGTRLTVV.